This record concerns one T cell receptor beta chain sequence. Antigen specificity is unknown. This sample is part of a study of T cells after yellow fever vaccination. The CDR3 is 15 amino acids. V was shortened by 0 bases and J by 3 bases, with 10 bases between the two germline ends. The germline CDR1 and CDR2 sequences are SGHDT and YYEEEE. In making TCR cDNA, 5'RACE template switching added a universal primer site and UMIs to it. Each CDR3 protein is one row after TCRdb ran MiXCR on the 5' RACE reads. The sample yields about 550,000 distinct CDR3 sequences, 19% seen once. Broader study findings: Boosting was followed by the reappearance of most primary-vaccination clones (roughly 96% CD4, 85% to 90% CD8).

The clonotype was recovered from a young man who received the YFV17D yellow fever vaccine. Sequenced here: PBMCs, sampled 15 days after the yellow fever booster vaccination. V usage is TRBV5-6 and J usage is TRBJ2-1; D is perhaps TRBD1 (6 bases). The CDR3 sequence: CASSLVAGDYNEQFF. The CDR3 bases are TGTGCCAGCAGCTTGGTTGCAGGGGACTACAATGAGCAGTTCTTC.